Here is one T cell receptor (beta chain) with its context. Only in-frame clones appear in the TCRdb table, and some are missing; sequencing was by immunoSEQ multiplex PCR. The sample has roughly 1,500 clones, around 40% seen once. The data are from a study of T cells in localized non-small cell lung cancer. Germline V lookup: CDR1 MDHEN, CDR2 SYDVKM. V lost 6 bases to trimming and J lost 5 bases, with 13 bases between them. This CDR3 comprises 13 residues. This clonotype was sampled from a woman aged 35 to 70 with stage II squamous cell lung carcinoma. This chain uses TRBV28 with TRBJ1-1, with D possibly TRBD1 on 5 matching bases. Sequencing used lung tumor tissue, obtained before any cancer treatment. The CDR3 loop reads CASRRIEGTEAFF. The CDR3 DNA reads TGTGCCAGCAGACGCATTGAGGGGACTGAAGCTTTCTTT.